This T cell receptor (beta chain) comes out of a study of human T cells and chemical hapten exposure. Overall study findings and caveats: Alopecia was present in the donors, so their immune response may differ from healthy people's.

Library preparation tagged each individual cDNA molecule with a unique molecular identifier. TCRdb redid the calling of the RACE reads with MiXCR, one entry per CDR3 protein. The profile covers around 110,000 distinct CDR3 sequences, with roughly an eighth appearing a single time and about 1.6% taken by the ten largest. Time point meaning: pre-sensitization, week 0. The treatment denotes: therapeutic diphenylcyclopropenone sensitization with weekly scalp DPC. The germline CDR1 and CDR2 sequences are SQVTM and ANQGSEA. The CDR3 runs 11 residues. This clonotype was seen at least ten times. Its cognate antigen is unknown.

V usage is TRBV29-1 and J usage is TRBJ1-2; D ambiguous. The TCR comes from a woman between 50 and 59 years old with alopecia areata. Some clones in this sample may be carry-over from other donors' samples. The source material was whole blood, sampled in connection with sensitization to the hapten diphenylcyclopropenone (DPC). In nucleotides, the CDR3 is TGCGGGCTGGGCAGTAACTATGGCTACACCTTC. This translates into CGLGSNYGYTF.